A selection of T cell receptor beta chains follows, all from one sample in a study of cytomegalovirus exposure and HLA in healthy donors. Assay: immunoSEQ multiplex PCR; the TCRdb copy retains only in-frame clones and omits some. The top ten hold around 3.2% of the sample, which has over 75,000 clones, 75% to 85% seen once. The material sequenced was PBMCs. These receptors all stem from a man aged 25 to 40 in good health and CMV-seropositive. CDR3s include the opening cysteine and the closing phenylalanine or tryptophan. A D gene is named only where the DNA matches it firmly. Size is omitted from some rows. Given values are once, few, many or a class for expanded clones.

-	-	TRBV7-2	TRBJ2-1	TGTGCCAGCAGCCAAGGCGGGTCCTACAATGAGCAGTTCTTC	CASSQGGSYNEQFF
-	-	TRBV5-5	TRBJ2-1	TGTGCCAGCAGCTTGGGTCTAGTAGTTCGCTACAATGAGCAGTTCTTC	CASSLGLVVRYNEQFF
once	-	TRBV6-5	TRBJ2-5	TGTGCCAGCAGTTCGTTCAGGGGAACAGAAGAGACCCAGTACTTC	CASSSFRGTEETQYF
-	TRBD2	TRBV28	TRBJ2-3	TGTGCCAGCAGTTTCCCCCCTTATCCCGGACAGGGGACTAGCGGTACTAGCACAGATACGCAGTATTTT	CASSFPPYPGQGTSGTSTDTQYF
-	TRBD2	TRBV6-1	TRBJ2-1	TGTGCCAGCAGGCCGGGACTAGCGGGAGTGGGTGAGCAGTTCTTC	CASRPGLAGVGEQFF
-	TRBD1	TRBV9	TRBJ1-1	TGTGCCAGCAGCGGGGGACAGCAGGCTGAAGCTTTCTTT	CASSGGQQAEAFF
-	-	TRBV11-1	TRBJ2-3	TGTGCCAGCAGCCAGGGGCGAGGCGGGAGCGGCACAGATACGCAGTATTTT	CASSQGRGGSGTDTQYF
-	TRBD1	TRBV10-3	TRBJ1-5	TGTGCCACTAACCCGTCCGGGACAGGGGGCCGACAGCCCCAGCATTTT	CATNPSGTGGRQPQHF
few	TRBD2	TRBV7-2	TRBJ2-1	TGTGCCAGCAGCTTCGCGGGAGGAAATGAGCAGTTCTTC	CASSFAGGNEQFF
-	TRBD1	TRBV28	TRBJ2-2	TGTGCCAGCAGTTTAAAGGCGGACAGGGCGAACACCGGGGAGCTGTTTTTT	CASSLKADRANTGELFF
-	-	TRBV6-5	TRBJ2-1	TGTGCCAGCAGTTATCAGCGGATTCACAATGAGCAGTTCTTC	CASSYQRIHNEQFF
-	-	TRBV4-3	TRBJ1-4	TGCGCCAGCAGCCAAGATCCCAGGGGAGATGAAAAACTGTTTTTT	CASSQDPRGDEKLFF
-	TRBD2	TRBV5-1	TRBJ2-7	TGCGCCAGCAGCTTGGACGCGGGAGGGCCTTTCACGGGGTCGGACGAGCAGTACTTC	CASSLDAGGPFTGSDEQYF
-	-	TRBV28	TRBJ2-1	TGTGCCAGCAGTTTACCGACCTGGACTGTCTCTTTAGACAATGAGCAGTTCTTC	CASSLPTWTVSLDNEQFF
-	TRBD1	TRBV15	TRBJ1-2	TGTGCCACCAGCAGAGGACAGGGGGCTAGCTATGGCTACACCTTC	CATSRGQGASYGYTF
-	TRBD1	TRBV28	TRBJ1-5	TGTGCCAGCAGTTCGACAGGGCCGGGGCAGCCCCAGCATTTT	CASSSTGPGQPQHF
-	-	TRBV29-1	TRBJ2-3	TGCAGCGTTGATGTCGGCACAGATACGCAGTATTTT	CSVDVGTDTQYF
-	-	TRBV30	TRBJ1-5	TGTGCCTGGAGCAGGGATGGGCCCCAGCATTTT	CAWSRDGPQHF
-	TRBD1	TRBV5-4	TRBJ2-7	TGTGCCAGCAGCTTGGCCACCGGACAGGGGTATGCCGAGCAGTACTTC	CASSLATGQGYAEQYF
-	TRBD1	TRBV30	TRBJ1-5	TGTGCCTGGAATTTAAAAACAGGGGGAAGCAATCAGCCCCAGCATTTT	CAWNLKTGGSNQPQHF
-	TRBD1	TRBV5-1	TRBJ2-7	TGCGCCAGCAGCCCCCGGGACAGGGGGCCCGAGCAGTACTTC	CASSPRDRGPEQYF
-	-	TRBV6-1	TRBJ1-1	TGTGCCAGCAAAATACAAGCCGGGGAGAACACTGAAGCTTTCTTT	CASKIQAGENTEAFF
-	-	TRBV7-2	TRBJ2-7	TGTGCCAGCAGCTTAATACGAGGGATCAACGAGCAGTACTTC	CASSLIRGINEQYF
-	TRBD2	TRBV5-4	TRBJ2-1	TGTGCCAGCAGAACGTTCGGGGGGTCCTACAATGAGCAGTTCTTC	CASRTFGGSYNEQFF
-	-	TRBV28	TRBJ1-2	TGTGCCAGCAGTCCCCTCGGCAGGAACGAAGATGGCTACACCTTC	CASSPLGRNEDGYTF
-	-	TRBV18	TRBJ1-5	TGTGCCAGCTCACCAGGACAGATATATAGCAATCAGCCCCAGCATTTT	CASSPGQIYSNQPQHF
-	-	TRBV9	TRBJ1-1	TGTGCCAGCAGCGTACAGGGGTTGGGCACTGAAGCTTTCTTT	CASSVQGLGTEAFF
-	-	TRBV10-2	TRBJ2-2	TGCGCCAGCAGGAGGGGGATAGGCGGGGAGCTGTTTTTT	CASRRGIGGELFF
-	TRBD1	TRBV19	TRBJ1-1	TGTGCCAGTAGCTACAGGGGCAGCACTGAAGCTTTCTTT	CASSYRGSTEAFF
-	-	TRBV14	TRBJ2-2	TGTGCCAGCAGCCGAAATACAGGGTTCGGCACCGGGGAGCTGTTTTTT	CASSRNTGFGTGELFF
-	-	TRBV28	TRBJ1-5	TGTGCCAGTGGTGGACAGAGGGATCAGCCCCAGCATTTT	CASGGQRDQPQHF
-	-	TRBV7-7	TRBJ2-1	TGTGCCAGCAGCCCGCGCGGGGCAGCGGGACACGATGAGCAGTTCTTC	CASSPRGAAGHDEQFF
few	-	TRBV28	TRBJ2-1	TGTGCCAGCAGTTCTTATAGCCCATTTGGGGACACGGACAAGGAGCAGTTCTTC	CASSSYSPFGDTDKEQFF
-	-	TRBV27	TRBJ2-7	TGTGCCAGCAGTTATACCGGGACGGGGGCCTACGAGCAGTACTTC	CASSYTGTGAYEQYF
-	-	TRBV10-3	TRBJ1-2	TGTGCCATCAGCCTTAAAAAAATCGACGGGTTCTATGGCTACACCTTC	CAISLKKIDGFYGYTF